The 9 T cell receptor beta chains below come from one sample, sequenced in a study of blood T cell repertoires in COVID-19. Only in-frame clones appear in the TCRdb table, and some are missing; sequencing was by immunoSEQ multiplex PCR. The sample has about 260,000 clones, more than 75% seen once; the top ten hold around 1.5%. Sequenced material: peripheral blood. Source of these receptors: a woman in her thirties or forties who had recovered from COVID-19.

J is TRBJ2-7 and V is TRBV27, with 11 bases that match TRBD2. V lost 5 bases and J lost 6; bases outside the gene matches: 12. The CDR3 has 16 residues. Germline V lookup: CDR1 MNHEY, CDR2 SMNVEV (reference sequence). The DNA of the CDR3 is TGTGCCAGCAGTCCCACGACTAGCGGGGTAATGGGCGAGCAGTACTTC. It encodes CASSPTTSGVMGEQYF.

This sequence joins TRBV5-1 and TRBJ2-2, with TRBD2 matching over 12 bases. Germline V gene lookup returns CDR1 SGHRS and CDR2 YFSETQ. The V segment lost 3 bases and the J segment 0 bases; nucleotides outside the gene matches: 0. The CDR3 has 16 amino acids. The chain's CDR3 is CASSSSGGANTGELFF. In DNA, the CDR3 is TGCGCCAGCAGCTCTAGCGGGGGGGCGAACACCGGGGAGCTGTTTTTT.

The V and J genes are TRBV5-1 and TRBJ1-5, with D possibly being TRBD1 (6 bases). The CDR3 extends over 15 amino acids. Germline CDR1 and CDR2: SGHRS and YFSETQ. Trimming stripped 0 bases from V and 4 bases from J, with 11 bases between. CDR3 sequence (DNA): TGCGCCAGCAGCTTGGAGACAGGACTGAATCAGCCCCAGCATTTT. Translated, it gives CASSLETGLNQPQHF.

V is TRBV6-5 and J is TRBJ1-5, with D possibly being TRBD1 (6 bases). V lost 0 bases to trimming and J lost 9 bases, with 12 bases between them. The CDR3 consists of 14 residues. Germline CDR1 is MNHEY and CDR2 is SVGAGI. The CDR3 protein is CASSYSGGVRPQHF. The CDR3, as DNA: TGTGCCAGCAGTTACTCAGGGGGGGTGCGGCCCCAGCATTTT.

This rearrangement joins TRBV29-1 to TRBJ2-3, with 7 bases that match TRBD1. CDR3 length: 14 residues. Per the germline V gene, CDR1 is SQVTM and CDR2 is ANQGSEA. With 6 bases clipped from V and 6 bases from J, the junction kept 12 bases outside the gene matches. The CDR3: CSVKGQEGRDTQYF. The CDR3 region has the DNA TGCAGCGTAAAAGGACAGGAAGGTAGGGATACGCAGTATTTT.

This chain joins TRBV7-2 and TRBJ1-1; the D is unclear. Germline CDR1 reads SGHTA; CDR2 reads FQGNSA. CDR3 length: 13 amino acids. Trimming shortened V by 4 bases and J by 7 bases, and 13 bases separated the two germline ends. CDR3 protein: CASSSRPGYEAFF. CDR3 bases: TGTGCCAGCAGCTCCAGGCCGGGGTATGAAGCTTTCTTT.

The chain uses TRBV2 and TRBJ1-1; no firm D call. This CDR3 spans 12 amino acids. V lost 6 bases and J 2 bases, leaving 7 bases between the germline ends. Germline V gene data show CDR1 as SNHLY and CDR2 as FYNNEI. The CDR3 sequence: CASRKRNTEAFF. CDR3 coding DNA: TGTGCCAGCAGGAAGCGAAACACTGAAGCTTTCTTT.

The rearrangement uses TRBV6-1 and TRBJ1-5, with a possible D match to TRBD1 (5 bases). V shed 1 base and J shed 7 bases, with 17 bases lying between them. CDR1 is MNHNS, CDR2 SASEGT, per germline. This CDR3 has 16 residues. CDR3 sequence reads: CASSEVVGLRGQPQHF. The CDR3 DNA is TGTGCCAGCAGTGAAGTGGTCGGGCTAAGGGGCCAGCCCCAGCATTTT.

The CDR3 sequence: CASSLRTSGALNEQFF. DNA for the CDR3: TGTGCCAGCAGCCTACGGACTAGCGGGGCCCTCAATGAGCAGTTCTTC. The rearrangement joins TRBV7-2 to TRBJ2-1; 12 bases align to TRBD2. The CDR3 extends over 16 amino acids. Germline V lookup: CDR1 SGHTA, CDR2 FQGNSA. The V gene end was trimmed by 5 bases and the J gene end by 6 bases; junction bases not matched to a gene: 8.